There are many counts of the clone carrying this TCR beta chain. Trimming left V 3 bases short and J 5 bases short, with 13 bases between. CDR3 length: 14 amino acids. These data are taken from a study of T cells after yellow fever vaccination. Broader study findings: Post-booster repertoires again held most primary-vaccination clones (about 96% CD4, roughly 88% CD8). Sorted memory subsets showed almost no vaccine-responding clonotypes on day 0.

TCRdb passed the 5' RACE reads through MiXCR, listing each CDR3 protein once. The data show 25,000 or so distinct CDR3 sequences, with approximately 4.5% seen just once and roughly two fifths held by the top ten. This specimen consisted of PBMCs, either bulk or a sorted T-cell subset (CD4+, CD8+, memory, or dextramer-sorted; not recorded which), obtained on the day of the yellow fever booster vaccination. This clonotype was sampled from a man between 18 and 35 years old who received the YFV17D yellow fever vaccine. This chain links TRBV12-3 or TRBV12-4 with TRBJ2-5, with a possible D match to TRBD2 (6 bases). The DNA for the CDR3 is TGTGCCAGCAGTTTTTTCGGGGGTCGGGAGACCCAGTACTTC. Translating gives CASSFFGGRETQYF.